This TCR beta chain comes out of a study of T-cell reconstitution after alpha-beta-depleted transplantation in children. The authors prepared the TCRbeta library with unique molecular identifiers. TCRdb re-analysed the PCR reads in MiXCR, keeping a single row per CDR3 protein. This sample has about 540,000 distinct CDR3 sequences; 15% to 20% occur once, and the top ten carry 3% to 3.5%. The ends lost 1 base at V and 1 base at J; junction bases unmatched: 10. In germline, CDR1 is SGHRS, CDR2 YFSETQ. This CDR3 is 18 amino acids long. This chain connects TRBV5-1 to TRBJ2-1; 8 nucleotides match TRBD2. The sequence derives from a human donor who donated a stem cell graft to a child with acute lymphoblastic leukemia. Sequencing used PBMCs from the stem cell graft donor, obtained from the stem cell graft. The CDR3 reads CASSLNRAGERSYNEQFF. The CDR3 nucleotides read TGCGCCAGCAGCTTGAATCGAGCGGGAGAAAGGTCCTACAATGAGCAGTTCTTC.